The 21 T cell receptor beta chains reported below all come from one sample, sequenced in a study of cytomegalovirus exposure and HLA in healthy donors. PCR employed 60 Vbeta and 13 Jbeta primers. Clones were sequenced by immunoSEQ multiplex PCR, and TCRdb holds only the in-frame ones, with some missing. The sample records about 160,000 clones, 85% being singletons. Input material: PBMCs. These receptor sequences come from a man between 18 and 35 years old in good health and CMV-seropositive.

This clone was counted once. V is TRBV14 and J is TRBJ1-1; D not resolved. The CDR3 has 15 amino acids. CDR1 is SGHDN, CDR2 FVKESK, per germline. V lost 0 bases and J lost 3, with 11 bases in between. The CDR3 coding sequence is TGTGCCAGCAGCCAAGATTCCAGGTACGACACTGAAGCTTTCTTT. Translation: CASSQDSRYDTEAFF.

As DNA, the CDR3 is TGTGCCAGCGGAGCCAGCACAGATACGCAGTATTTT. Translation: CASGASTDTQYF. This sequence joins TRBV6-5 and TRBJ2-3; the D is unclear. Germline V CDR1 and CDR2: MNHEY, SVGAGI. Trimming shortened V by 8 bases and J by 0 bases, and 6 bases separated the two germline ends. This CDR3 has 12 residues.

The V call is TRBV9, the J call TRBJ1-1, with 10 bases aligning to TRBD1. CDR1 is SGDLS, CDR2 YYNGEE, per germline. V trimming: 8 bases; J trimming: 5 bases; junction bases outside the gene matches: 18. The CDR3 loop spans 17 amino acids. The chain's CDR3 is CASARNRDRGGGTEAFF. The CDR3 bases are TGTGCCAGTGCAAGGAACCGGGACAGGGGAGGGGGTACTGAAGCTTTCTTT.

This clone was seen a single time. The chain links TRBV6-5 to TRBJ1-1, with 12 bases lining up with TRBD1. With V trimmed by 4 bases and J by 10 bases, 7 bases remained unmatched. The germline CDR1 and CDR2 sequences are MNHEY and SVGAGI. The CDR3 totals 14 residues. As DNA, the CDR3 is TGTGCCAGCAGTTTGTCGGGACAGGGGGCTCGAGCTTTCTTT. Translated, it gives CASSLSGQGARAFF.

The chain recombines TRBV7-3 with TRBJ1-2; D unclear. CDR3 length equals 14 residues. Trimming left V 1 base short and J 1 base short, with 7 bases between. Germline CDR1 reads SGHTA; CDR2 reads FQGTGA. This CDR3 is CASSLNADNYGYTF. DNA of the CDR3: TGTGCCAGCAGCTTAAATGCGGATAACTATGGCTACACCTTC.

The chain has TRBV19 and TRBJ1-1, with D possibly being TRBD1 (6 bases). Trimming left V 3 bases short and J 2 bases short, with 10 bases between. Germline lookup yields CDR1 LNHDA and CDR2 SQIVND (reference sequence). The CDR3 spans 14 residues. Here the CDR3 reads CASSIKGGNTEAFF. CDR3 nucleotides: TGTGCCAGTAGTATTAAAGGGGGAAACACTGAAGCTTTCTTT. Combining the CDR3 with reference TRBV19 and TRBJ1-1 gives the whole variable domain DGGITQSPKYLFRKEGQNVTLSCEQNLNHDAMYWYRQDPGQGLRLIYYSQIVNDFQKGDIAEGYSVSREKKESFPLTVTSAQKNPTAFYLCASSIKGGNTEAFFGQGTRLTVV.

This sequence joins TRBV10-3 and TRBJ1-2, with 9 nucleotides matching TRBD1. With 8 bases clipped from V and 6 bases from J, the junction kept 7 bases outside the gene matches. The CDR3 is made up of 13 amino acids. Germline values: CDR1 ENHRY, CDR2 SYGVKD. As DNA, the CDR3 is TGTGCCATCCGGGACAGGGACACGGATGGCTACACCTTC. This encodes CAIRDRDTDGYTF.

The CDR3 DNA reads TGCGCCAGCAGTATAAGTCATGGACAAACAGATACGCAGTATTTT. It is translated as CASSISHGQTDTQYF. The chain links TRBV5-1 to TRBJ2-3, with a possible D match to TRBD1 (5 bases). CDR3 length equals 15 residues. Germline V gene data show CDR1 as SGHRS and CDR2 as YFSETQ. Between the trimmed V and J ends, which lost 5 bases and 3 bases, there was a span of 16 bases. Supplemented by reference TRBV5-1 and TRBJ2-3, the full variable domain reads KAGVTQTPRYLIKTRGQQVTLSCSPISGHRSVSWYQQTPGQGLQFLFEYFSETQRNKGNFPGRFSGRQFSNSRSEMNVSTLELGDSALYLCASSISHGQTDTQYFGPGTRLTVL.

The CDR3 here is CAIQSQQDNYGYTF. CDR3 in DNA: TGTGCCATTCAGTCGCAACAGGATAACTATGGCTACACCTTC. The V call is TRBV10-3, the J call TRBJ1-2; D is possibly TRBD1 (5 bases). The CDR3 runs 14 residues. Trimming took off 9 bases at V and 1 base at J, with 15 bases between the two ends. Germline CDR1 reads ENHRY; CDR2 reads SYGVKD.

V and J are TRBV4-2 and TRBJ1-4; D call uncertain. The CDR3 runs to 17 residues. The V gene lost 4 bases and the J gene lost 7 bases, with 22 bases spanning the gap. Per germline, CDR1 LGHNA and CDR2 YNFKEQ. The CDR3 DNA follows: TGTGCCAGCAGCCCGCGATACGAGGGATCAGAAACTGAAAAACTGTTTTTT. It translates to CASSPRYEGSETEKLFF.

The CDR3 spells CASSTGGRNEQFF. CDR3 bases: TGTGCCAGCAGTACAGGGGGCAGAAATGAGCAGTTCTTC. The chain has TRBV6-5 and TRBJ2-1, with 9 bases aligning to TRBD1. V shed 5 bases and J 7 bases; nucleotides not matched to a gene: 3. Germline values: CDR1 MNHEY, CDR2 SVGAGI. CDR3 length: 13 amino acids.

The chain joins TRBV4-3 to TRBJ2-1; 7 bases fit TRBD2. V was pared by 2 bases and J by 6 bases, with 7 bases of the junction left unmatched. The CDR3 contains 15 residues. The germline V gene has CDR1 LGHNA and CDR2 YSLEER. CDR3 DNA: TGCGCCAGCAGCCAATCCAGACTAGCCTCCAATGAGCAGTTCTTC. It specifies CASSQSRLASNEQFF.

The rearrangement uses TRBV30 and TRBJ2-2; weak D call: TRBD1 (6 bases). Germline V gene sequence: CDR1 GTSNPN, CDR2 SVGIG (reference sequence). The germline V and J ends were trimmed by 5 bases and 7 bases, with 17 bases remaining between them. This CDR3 comprises 14 residues. The CDR3 nucleotides are TGTGCCTGGGCCGATACAGGGATGGACGGGGAGCTGTTTTTT. It encodes CAWADTGMDGELFF.

Here the CDR3 DNA reads TGTGCCAGCAGCGTTTCCGGGGGAGATTCACCCCTCCACTTT. Protein sequence: CASSVSGGDSPLHF. The chain couples TRBV9 to TRBJ1-6; possibly TRBD1 for D (5 bases). Looked up from germline, CDR1 is SGDLS and CDR2 is YYNGEE. V lost 2 bases, J lost 8 bases, and 11 bases lay in between. CDR3 length: 14 amino acids.

The rearrangement links TRBV4-3 to TRBJ2-1, with 10 bases aligning to TRBD2. This CDR3 has 15 residues. Germline V gives CDR1 LGHNA, CDR2 YSLEER. The ends lost 1 base at V and 6 bases at J; junction bases unmatched: 3. CDR3 DNA sequence: TGCGCCAGCAGCCAAGCACTAGCGGGGATCAATGAGCAGTTCTTC. Residues: CASSQALAGINEQFF.

In DNA, the CDR3 is TGTGCCAGCAGCCCCCTTGGAGGGTACGACGAGCAGTACTTC. As protein: CASSPLGGYDEQYF. The V and J genes are TRBV7-3 and TRBJ2-7; tentatively, D is TRBD2 (6 bases). Trimming stripped 5 bases from V and 5 bases from J, with 16 bases between. The germline V gene encodes CDR1 SGHTA and CDR2 FQGTGA. The CDR3 contains 14 residues.

V is TRBV5-1 and J is TRBJ2-3; unclear D gene. The germline CDR1 and CDR2 sequences are SGHRS and YFSETQ. The CDR3 runs to 11 residues. With 3 bases removed from V and 5 bases from J, the gap between germline ends came to 4 bases. The CDR3 reads CASSSVDTQYF. CDR3 nucleotide sequence: TGCGCCAGCAGCTCCGTAGATACGCAGTATTTT. Full variable domain (remainder filled in from reference TRBV5-1 and TRBJ2-3): KAGVTQTPRYLIKTRGQQVTLSCSPISGHRSVSWYQQTPGQGLQFLFEYFSETQRNKGNFPGRFSGRQFSNSRSEMNVSTLELGDSALYLCASSSVDTQYFGPGTRLTVL.

This chain links TRBV6-1 with TRBJ1-2; 7 positions agree with TRBD1. The CDR3 consists of 13 residues. Losses at the gene ends were 6 bases for V and 6 bases for J; bases not matched to a gene: 7. Germline V gene lookup returns CDR1 MNHNS and CDR2 SASEGT. The CDR3 spells CASRDTGVDGYTF. The CDR3 coding sequence is TGTGCCAGCAGGGATACAGGGGTGGATGGCTACACCTTC.

This clone came up a few times. V is TRBV2 and J is TRBJ1-5, with a weak D call TRBD1 (6 bases). Trimming cost V 5 bases and J 1 base, with 21 bases left between them. CDR1 and CDR2 from the germline V gene are SNHLY and FYNNEI. The CDR3 is 18 amino acids. DNA for the CDR3: TGTGCCAGCAGTCTCCGGGTCCTCCCAGGGGTGAGCAATCAGCCCCAGCATTTT. Translating gives CASSLRVLPGVSNQPQHF.

A few counts support this clone. This sequence joins TRBV6-1 and TRBJ2-5, with D possibly TRBD2 on 6 matching bases. V was shortened by 5 bases and J by 5 bases, with 9 bases between the two germline ends. Germline assignment: CDR1 MNHNS and CDR2 SASEGT. The CDR3 has 12 residues. The CDR3 sequence is CASSRLGETQYF. For the CDR3, the DNA is TGTGCCAGCAGTAGACTAGGGGAGACCCAGTACTTC.

The chain has TRBV5-6 and TRBJ2-7, with D perhaps matching TRBD2 (6 bases). The germline V gene encodes CDR1 SGHDT and CDR2 YYEEEE. Deletions cut 3 bases from V and 2 bases from J, with 12 bases between. The CDR3 spans 14 residues. Here the CDR3 DNA reads TGTGCCAGCAGCTCGCGGGGTTTCGCCTACGAGCAGTACTTC. This codes for CASSSRGFAYEQYF.